This T cell receptor (beta chain) was sequenced in a study of T-cell memory formation after mild COVID-19. The CDR3 runs to 14 residues. With 3 bases removed from V and 6 bases from J, the gap between germline ends came to 14 bases. Germline-derived CDR1 and CDR2 are KGHSH and LQKENI. TCRdb re-called the 5' RACE reads through MiXCR, storing one row per CDR3 protein. The sample has under 250,000 distinct CDR3 sequences, over 15% seen once. The sample consisted of PBMCs or a T cell subset sorted from them (not recorded which). This chain uses TRBV18 with TRBJ1-2; TRBD1 is a possible D gene (6 bases). This receptor was taken from an adult woman who had mild COVID-19 (a few samples of this study predate the infection). Cell type and time point are not known. As DNA, the CDR3 is TGTGCCAGCTCACCGCCCGGGACACCTAATGGCTACACCTTC. Encoded protein: CASSPPGTPNGYTF.